The rows below give T cell receptor beta chains drawn from one sample of a study of PD-L1 blockade in urothelial cancer. Sequencing was performed with immunoSEQ multiplex PCR; in TCRdb, only in-frame clones are kept and a portion is missing. The sample yields 25,000 to 35,000 clones, about nine tenths seen once. The source material was PBMCs, sampled around atezolizumab (anti-PD-L1) treatment. These receptors originate from a man aged 50 or older with urothelial cancer. The CDR3 runs from the conserved cysteine through the conserved F or W. A D gene is named only where the DNA matches it firmly. Part of the rows lack a size; the others show once, few, many or a class for expanded clones.

J gene: TRBJ2-3
D gene: .
clone size: .
CDR3 length: 13
V gene: TRBV9
CDR3 DNA: TGTGCCAGCAGCCCTAAAATGTGGGATACGCAGTATTTT
CDR3 protein: CASSPKMWDTQYF

J gene: TRBJ1-5
D gene: TRBD1
clone size: .
CDR3 length: 16
V gene: TRBV2
CDR3 DNA: TGTGCCAGCAGCAGCTACGGACAGGGTAGGAATCAGCCCCAGCATTTT
CDR3 protein: CASSSYGQGRNQPQHF

J gene: TRBJ2-7
D gene: .
clone size: .
CDR3 length: 11
V gene: TRBV27
CDR3 DNA: TGTGCCAGCAGGACAGGCTACGAGCAGTACTTC
CDR3 protein: CASRTGYEQYF

J gene: TRBJ2-5
D gene: .
clone size: .
CDR3 length: 14
V gene: TRBV27
CDR3 DNA: .
CDR3 protein: CASSSSGLGETQYF

J gene: TRBJ1-1
D gene: .
clone size: few
CDR3 length: 10
V gene: TRBV29-1
CDR3 DNA: TGCAGCGTTGGGGGGGAAAAAGCTTTCTTT
CDR3 protein: CSVGGEKAFF

J gene: TRBJ1-3
D gene: .
clone size: .
CDR3 length: 14
V gene: TRBV15
CDR3 DNA: TGTGCCACCAGCACAGACAGGCTTGGAAACACCATATATTTT
CDR3 protein: CATSTDRLGNTIYF

J gene: TRBJ2-1
D gene: TRBD2
clone size: .
CDR3 length: 15
V gene: TRBV27
CDR3 DNA: TGTGCCAGCAGTTTAGCGGGGGGATCCTACAATGAGCAGTTCTTC
CDR3 protein: CASSLAGGSYNEQFF

J gene: TRBJ1-2
D gene: .
clone size: .
CDR3 length: 12
V gene: TRBV18
CDR3 DNA: TGTGCCAGCTCACCTGCGGGGCTCGGCTACACCTTC
CDR3 protein: CASSPAGLGYTF

J gene: TRBJ1-1
D gene: .
clone size: once
CDR3 length: 17
V gene: TRBV28
CDR3 DNA: TGTGCCAGCAGTTTCCGGGGGGCGCGTAGGCTGAGCACTGAAGCTTTCTTT
CDR3 protein: CASSFRGARRLSTEAFF

J gene: TRBJ1-3
D gene: TRBD1
clone size: .
CDR3 length: 14
V gene: TRBV13
CDR3 DNA: TGTGCCAGCAGCGAGACAGGGTGGTCAAACACCATATATTTT
CDR3 protein: CASSETGWSNTIYF

J gene: TRBJ2-7
D gene: TRBD2
clone size: .
CDR3 length: 14
V gene: TRBV10-3
CDR3 DNA: TGTGCCATCAGCGGGGGGACGGGTTCTTACGAGCAGTACTTC
CDR3 protein: CAISGGTGSYEQYF

J gene: TRBJ1-2
D gene: TRBD1
clone size: .
CDR3 length: 13
V gene: TRBV7-9
CDR3 DNA: TGTGCCAGCAGCCTGGGACAGGGGAAAGGCTACACCTTC
CDR3 protein: CASSLGQGKGYTF

J gene: TRBJ2-7
D gene: TRBD1
clone size: once
CDR3 length: 15
V gene: TRBV15
CDR3 DNA: TGTGCCACCAGCAGGGCCGGGACAGCTTCCTACGAGCAGTACTTC
CDR3 protein: CATSRAGTASYEQYF

J gene: TRBJ1-1
D gene: .
clone size: .
CDR3 length: 13
V gene: TRBV7-6
CDR3 DNA: TGTGCCAGCAGCTTCAGGGAAGGGACTGAAGCTTTCTTT
CDR3 protein: CASSFREGTEAFF

J gene: TRBJ2-5
D gene: .
clone size: .
CDR3 length: 12
V gene: TRBV5-1
CDR3 DNA: TGCGCCAGCAGCTTGGACAGGCAGGCCCAGTACTTC
CDR3 protein: CASSLDRQAQYF

J gene: TRBJ2-6
D gene: .
clone size: .
CDR3 length: 17
V gene: TRBV18
CDR3 DNA: TGTGCCAGCTCACCACCCGGGGGTAGCTCTGGGGCCAACGTCCTGACTTTC
CDR3 protein: CASSPPGGSSGANVLTF

J gene: TRBJ1-2
D gene: TRBD1
clone size: .
CDR3 length: 13
V gene: TRBV28
CDR3 DNA: TGTGCCAGCACGGGACAGTTAAACTATGGCTACACCTTC
CDR3 protein: CASTGQLNYGYTF

J gene: TRBJ1-5
D gene: TRBD1
clone size: once
CDR3 length: 16
V gene: TRBV5-5
CDR3 DNA: TGTGCCAGCAGCCCACCTGGACAGGGTCCCAATCAGCCCCAGCATTTT
CDR3 protein: CASSPPGQGPNQPQHF

J gene: TRBJ2-7
D gene: .
clone size: .
CDR3 length: 12
V gene: TRBV25-1
CDR3 DNA: TGTGCCAGCAGCGCCGGGACAATCGCTTTATCCTTC
CDR3 protein: CASSAGTIALSF

J gene: TRBJ2-3
D gene: TRBD2
clone size: .
CDR3 length: 16
V gene: TRBV4-3
CDR3 DNA: TGCGCCAGCAGCCGTCGACTAGCGGCCCACACAGATACGCAGTATTTT
CDR3 protein: CASSRRLAAHTDTQYF

J gene: TRBJ1-2
D gene: TRBD1
clone size: .
CDR3 length: 16
V gene: TRBV30
CDR3 DNA: TGTGCCTGGAGTACCGGACAGGGGCCGTGGGACTATGGCTACACCTTC
CDR3 protein: CAWSTGQGPWDYGYTF

J gene: TRBJ1-5
D gene: .
clone size: .
CDR3 length: 16
V gene: TRBV10-3
CDR3 DNA: TGTGCCATCAGTGAAGGGTACGGGGAGGGCAATCAGCCCCAGCATTTT
CDR3 protein: CAISEGYGEGNQPQHF

J gene: TRBJ2-1
D gene: .
clone size: .
CDR3 length: 14
V gene: TRBV5-8
CDR3 DNA: TGTGCCAGCAGCTTGTGGAGGGAGTACAATGAGCAGTTCTTC
CDR3 protein: CASSLWREYNEQFF

J gene: TRBJ1-2
D gene: TRBD1
clone size: .
CDR3 length: 16
V gene: TRBV19
CDR3 DNA: TGTGCCAGTAGTATCTGGACAGGGGTCGCTAACTATGGCTACACCTTC
CDR3 protein: CASSIWTGVANYGYTF